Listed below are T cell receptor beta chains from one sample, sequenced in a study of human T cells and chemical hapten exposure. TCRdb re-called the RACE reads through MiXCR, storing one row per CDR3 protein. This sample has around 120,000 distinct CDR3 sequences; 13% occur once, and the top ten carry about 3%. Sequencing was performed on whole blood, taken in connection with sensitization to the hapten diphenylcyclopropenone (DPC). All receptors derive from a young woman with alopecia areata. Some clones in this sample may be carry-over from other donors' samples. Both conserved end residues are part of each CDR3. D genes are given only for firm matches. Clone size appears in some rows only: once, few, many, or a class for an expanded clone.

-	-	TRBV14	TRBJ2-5	TGTGCCAGCAGCCAACGTAACACGGGGGAGACCCAGTACTTC	CASSQRNTGETQYF
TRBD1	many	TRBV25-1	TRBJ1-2	TGTGCCAGCAGTGAGACGGACAGGGCTCACTATGGCTACACCTTC	CASSETDRAHYGYTF
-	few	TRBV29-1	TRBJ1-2	TGCAGCGCGGAATATGGCTACACCTTC	CSAEYGYTF
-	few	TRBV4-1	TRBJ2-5	TGCGCCAGCAGCCAGGCCGTTGGTGCGAAGACCCAGTACTTC	CASSQAVGAKTQYF
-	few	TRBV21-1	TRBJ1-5	TGTGCCAGCAGCAGCGCAGGGTGGAATCAGCCCCAGCATTTT	CASSSAGWNQPQHF
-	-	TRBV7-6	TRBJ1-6	TGTGCCAGCAGCTTGGAGTCAGTTAATTCACCCCTCCACTTT	CASSLESVNSPLHF
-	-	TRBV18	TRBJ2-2	TGTGCCAGCTCACCGCAATTGGACCGCGGGGAGCTGTTTTTT	CASSPQLDRGELFF
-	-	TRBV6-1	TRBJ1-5	TGTGCCAGCATGGGAGGGTGGGGCAATCAGCCCCAGCATTTT	CASMGGWGNQPQHF
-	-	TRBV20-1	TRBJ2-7	TGCAGTGCTAGTGCCCTGGGGGTAGGCTACGAGCAGTACTTC	CSASALGVGYEQYF
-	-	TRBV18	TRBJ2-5	TGTGCCAGCTCATACCGGGGGGACATGTACCAAGAGACCCAGTACTTC	CASSYRGDMYQETQYF
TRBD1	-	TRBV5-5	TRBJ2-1	TGTGCCAGCAGCTCCCTAAGCTTCGGGACAGCTACATACAATGAGCAGTTCTTC	CASSSLSFGTATYNEQFF
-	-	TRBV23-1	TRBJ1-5	TGCGCCCCCTCCGCCGTAGCAGGCGGCAATCAGCCCCAGCATTTT	CAPSAVAGGNQPQHF
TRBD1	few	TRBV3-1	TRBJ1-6	TGTGCCAGCAGCCAAGATCGGGGACAGGGGGCTTGGAATTCACCCCTCCACTTT	CASSQDRGQGAWNSPLHF
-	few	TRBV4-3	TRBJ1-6	TGCGCCAGCAGCCAAGACCGCCTCCTCCATTCACCCCTCCACTTT	CASSQDRLLHSPLHF
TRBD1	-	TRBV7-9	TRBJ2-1	TGTGCCAGCAGTATCCTTGGACAGGGATACAATGAGCAGTTCTTC	CASSILGQGYNEQFF
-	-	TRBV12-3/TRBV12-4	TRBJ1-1	TGTGCCAGCAGTTTAGGTGAGGGGTTCGCCACTGAAGCTTTCTTT	CASSLGEGFATEAFF
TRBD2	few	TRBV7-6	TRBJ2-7	TGTGCCAGCAGCCCCCGGACTAGGTCGGGCTCCTACGAGCAGTACTTC	CASSPRTRSGSYEQYF
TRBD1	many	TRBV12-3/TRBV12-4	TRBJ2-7	TGTGCCAGCAGTTTAGATGGGACAGGGCACGAGCAGTACTTC	CASSLDGTGHEQYF
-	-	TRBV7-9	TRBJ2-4	TGTGCCAGCAGCTTAGGAGGCATTCAGTACTTC	CASSLGGIQYF
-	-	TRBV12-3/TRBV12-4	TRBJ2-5	TGTGCCAGCAGTCCGGGACCAAACCAAGAGACCCAGTACTTC	CASSPGPNQETQYF
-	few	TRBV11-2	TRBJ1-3	TGTGCCAGCAGCTTAGGGAGCCAGAGCTCTGGAAACACCATATATTTT	CASSLGSQSSGNTIYF
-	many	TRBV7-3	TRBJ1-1	TGTGCCAGCAGCCAGTTCGCAGGGACGAACACTGAAGCTTTCTTT	CASSQFAGTNTEAFF
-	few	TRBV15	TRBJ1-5	TGTGCTTGGGCGGGTTTAAGGACCAATCAGCCCCAGCATTTT	CAWAGLRTNQPQHF
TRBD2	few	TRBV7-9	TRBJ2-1	TGTGCCAGCAGCTCAAGCGGGGGGGCGAACAATGAGCAGTTCTTC	CASSSSGGANNEQFF
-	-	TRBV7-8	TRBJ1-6	TGTGCCAGCAGCTTGGGGAGGGCGAATTCACCCCTCCACTTT	CASSLGRANSPLHF
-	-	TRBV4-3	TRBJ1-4	TGCGCCAGCAGCCAAGGAGGGAGGATTAATGAAAAACTGTTTTTT	CASSQGGRINEKLFF
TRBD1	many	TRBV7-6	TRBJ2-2	TGTGCCAGCAGCTTCGGGACAGGGGGAGGATGGGACACCGGGGAGCTGTTTTTT	CASSFGTGGGWDTGELFF
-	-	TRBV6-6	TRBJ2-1	TGTGCCAGTACGGATTCCTACAATGAGCAGTTCTTC	CASTDSYNEQFF
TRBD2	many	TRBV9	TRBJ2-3	TGTGCCAGCAGCGTAGTCGGAATAGCAGGGAGGGATGGCACAGATACGCAGTATTTT	CASSVVGIAGRDGTDTQYF
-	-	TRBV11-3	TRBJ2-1	TGTGCCAGCAGCTTAGTTGCGGGCCAGGGGTTAGGGAATGAGCAGTTCTTC	CASSLVAGQGLGNEQFF
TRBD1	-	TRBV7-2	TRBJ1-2	TGTGCCAGCAGAGCTTACTCCGACAGGGATGGCTACACCTTC	CASRAYSDRDGYTF
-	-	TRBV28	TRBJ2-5	TGTGCCAGCAGTTTTTACGGGACCCAGTACTTC	CASSFYGTQYF
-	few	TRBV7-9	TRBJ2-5	TGTGCCAGCAGCGTATCAGGGGGGTCAGAGACCCAGTACTTC	CASSVSGGSETQYF
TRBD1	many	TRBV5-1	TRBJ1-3	TGCGCCAGCAGCTTGTATGGGACAGGGGCCGACTCTGGAAACACCATATATTTT	CASSLYGTGADSGNTIYF
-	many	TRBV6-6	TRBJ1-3	TGTGCCAGCAGCCCCCCCGGTAGGGGAAACACCATATATTTT	CASSPPGRGNTIYF
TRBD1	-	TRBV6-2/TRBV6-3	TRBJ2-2	TGTGCCAGCAGTTCCGGGCAGGGGGCGCCCGGGGAGCTGTTTTTT	CASSSGQGAPGELFF
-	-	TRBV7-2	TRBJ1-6	TGTGCCAGCAGCCCCAATGCGGGGGAATCACCCCTCCACTTT	CASSPNAGESPLHF
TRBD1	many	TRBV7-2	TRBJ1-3	TGTGCCAGCAGCTTAGCGCTAACGGGACAGGGCTCTGGAAACACCATATATTTT	CASSLALTGQGSGNTIYF
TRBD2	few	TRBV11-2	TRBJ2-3	TGTGCCAGCAAGCTTCGGGGGGTTGGGGGCACAGATACGCAGTATTTT	CASKLRGVGGTDTQYF
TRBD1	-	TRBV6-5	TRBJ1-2	TGTGCCAGCACCGAACAGGGGAGGGGCTACACCTTC	CASTEQGRGYTF
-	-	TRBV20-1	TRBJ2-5	TGCAGTGGTCGACACCAAGAGACCCAGTACTTC	CSGRHQETQYF
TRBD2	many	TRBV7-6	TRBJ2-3	TGTGCCAGCAGCCCCCTCGGGGGGGCGAGGACAGATACGCAGTATTTT	CASSPLGGARTDTQYF
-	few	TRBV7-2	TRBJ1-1	TGTGCCAGCAGCCCCGAGAGCGGAAGCCCTGAAGCTTTCTTT	CASSPESGSPEAFF
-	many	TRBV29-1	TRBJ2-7	TGCAGCGCCGTGGCCCCCTCCTACGAGCAGTACTTC	CSAVAPSYEQYF
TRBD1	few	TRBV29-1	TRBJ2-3	TGCAGCGCCCGAAACGGACAGGGAGTAGATACGCAGTATTTT	CSARNGQGVDTQYF
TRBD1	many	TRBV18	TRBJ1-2	TGTGCCAGCTCACCAACCGGGACAGGGGGTAACTATGGCTACACCTTC	CASSPTGTGGNYGYTF
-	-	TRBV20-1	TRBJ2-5	TGCAGTGCTAGATCGGGGTTAGCCCAATGGGCCTTC	CSARSGLAQWAF
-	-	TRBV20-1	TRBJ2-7	TGCAGTGCTAGGCCGACTAGGGACCCATACGAGCAGTACTTC	CSARPTRDPYEQYF
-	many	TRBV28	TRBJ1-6	TGTGCCAGCAGTTCCACCTCTGACTCCTATAATTCACCCCTCCACTTT	CASSSTSDSYNSPLHF
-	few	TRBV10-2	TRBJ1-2	TGCGCCAGCAGTGAGACTCCCCTTACAGGGTCCTATGGCTACACCTTC	CASSETPLTGSYGYTF
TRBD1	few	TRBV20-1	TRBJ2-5	TGCAGTGCTAGAGACCCGGGACAGGGAATGGAGACCCAGTACTTC	CSARDPGQGMETQYF
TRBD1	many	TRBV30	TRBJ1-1	TGTGCCTGGGTTGGGCTGGGACAGGGAAACACTGAAGCTTTCTTT	CAWVGLGQGNTEAFF
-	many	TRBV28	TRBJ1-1	TGTGCCAGCAGTGTTCCGGGACCCTGGGGTGAAGCTTTCTTT	CASSVPGPWGEAFF